The source of this T cell receptor beta chain is a study of T cells in Graves' hyperthyroidism and ophthalmopathy. The CDR3 length is 17 residues. V lost 2 bases and J lost 1, with 14 bases in between. CDR1 is MNHEY, CDR2 SMNVEV, per germline (reference sequence). RNA transcripts provided the source from which TCR beta CDR3 regions were amplified. A first-round RT-PCR of the TCR CDR3 used the HTBI primer set. TCRdb itself ran the multiplex PCR reads through MiXCR, one entry per CDR3 protein. The sample yields fewer than 450,000 distinct CDR3 sequences, approximately 18% seen once. This clonotype was seen only a few times.

The source material was blood. The gene calls are TRBV27 and TRBJ1-4; perhaps TRBD1 as D (5 bases). The clonotype originates from a woman aged 30 to 39 with Graves' hyperthyroidism that later progressed to Graves' ophthalmopathy. In DNA form, the CDR3 reads TGTGCCAGCAGTTTAAGGTTGAGGGACTTAACTAATGAAAAACTGTTTTTT. Protein: CASSLRLRDLTNEKLFF.